This T cell receptor (beta chain) was captured by sequencing in a study of type 1 regulatory T cells. Study-wide context: T-allo10 is a Tr1-enriched, alloantigen-specific CD4 T cell product made in vitro.

On this clonotype: Antigen specificity is unknown.

Via MiXCR, TCRdb re-called the reads, giving one row per CDR3 protein. The table records 60,000 to 70,000 distinct CDR3 sequences, about 69% of them present only once. The graft donor-derived T-allo10 cells reportedly recognize host alloantigens, are anergic, and suppress alloantigen-specifically. Germline V gene data show CDR1 as SGHRS and CDR2 as YFSETQ. The CDR3 runs to 14 residues. The trim removed 5 bases at V and 4 bases at J, leaving 1 base unmatched. This chain connects TRBV5-1 to TRBJ2-5; 14 nucleotides align to TRBD2. The source is a human donor in good health. Sequenced input: cultured T cells, either the whole culture or a sorted T cell fraction (not recorded which). Sample subset: Tr1-enriched cell product generated in vitro against host alloantigens. CDR3 residues: CASRGLAGAETQYF. The CDR3 DNA reads TGCGCCAGCAGGGGACTAGCGGGAGCAGAGACCCAGTACTTC.